This TCR beta chain was observed in a study of blood T cell repertoires in COVID-19. Study-wide background: Both acute and convalescent COVID-19 samples were obtained from the United States, Italy and Spain. From T cells, B-cell-depleted T cells, or PBMCs came the material, which was cDNA or gDNA.

The CDR3 is 15 amino acids. V lost 5 bases to trimming and J lost 0 bases, with 14 bases between them. Germline CDR1 reads MNHEY; CDR2 reads SVGAGI. Clones were sequenced by immunoSEQ multiplex PCR, and TCRdb holds only the in-frame ones, with some missing. The data show 250,000 or so clones, 70% to 85% seen once. This TCR was recovered from a woman at least 80 years old with acute or convalescent COVID-19. Input material: peripheral blood. The genes are TRBV6-5 and TRBJ2-7; D remains unclear. CDR3 bases: TGTGCCAGCAGTCCATACAGAGATCTCTCCTACGAGCAGTACTTC. Translating it yields CASSPYRDLSYEQYF.